The 17 T cell receptor beta chains listed next were all sequenced from one sample in a study of cytomegalovirus exposure and HLA in healthy donors. This PCR relied on a set of 60 Vbeta primers and 13 Jbeta primers. Sequencing was performed with immunoSEQ multiplex PCR; in TCRdb, only in-frame clones are kept and a portion is missing. Among more than 110,000 clones, 60% to 80% were seen once, and the ten largest hold 3.9%. Sequences were obtained from PBMCs. Receptors originate from a male donor in good health and CMV-seronegative.

This chain links TRBV19 with TRBJ2-5, with 8 nucleotides matching TRBD2. Losses at the gene ends were 1 base for V and 2 bases for J; bases not matched to a gene: 6. The CDR3 is 16 residues long. CDR1 and CDR2 from the germline V gene are LNHDA and SQIVND (reference sequence). DNA for the CDR3: TGTGCCAGTAGTATAGGGGGTAGCGGGACGCAAGAGACCCAGTACTTC. Translation gives CASSIGGSGTQETQYF.

The J gene is TRBJ1-6, the V gene TRBV6-4, with D tentatively TRBD1 (6 bases). The CDR3 length is 14 residues. Looked up from germline, CDR1 is MRHNA and CDR2 is SNTAGT. V lost 1 base, J lost 10 bases, and 11 bases lay in between. The CDR3 region has the DNA TGTGCCAGCAGTGACTGGAGCAGGGGCTCACCCCTCCACTTT. Its translation: CASSDWSRGSPLHF.

This clone was counted only a few times. V is TRBV29-1 and J is TRBJ1-2; D call uncertain. Germline V lookup: CDR1 SQVTM, CDR2 ANQGSEA. V was clipped by 4 bases and J by 6 bases, with 6 bases between them. The CDR3 runs to 10 residues. This chain's CDR3 is CSVGEDGYTF. In DNA form, the CDR3 reads TGCAGCGTTGGGGAGGATGGCTACACCTTC. The full variable domain, with the rest looked up from reference TRBV29-1 and TRBJ1-2, is SAVISQKPSRDICQRGTSLTIQCQVDSQVTMMFWYRQQPGQSLTLIATANQGSEATYESGFVIDKFPISRPNLTFSTLTVSNMSPEDSSIYLCSVGEDGYTFGSGTRLTVV.

The CDR3 here is CASSADLSYYTDTQYF. CDR3 in DNA: TGTGCCAGCAGTGCGGACTTATCCTATTACACAGATACGCAGTATTTT. The chain couples TRBV6-1 to TRBJ2-3; the D gene is possibly TRBD2 (5 bases). V was clipped by 4 bases and J by 2 bases, with 16 bases between them. The CDR3 is made up of 16 amino acids. The germline V gene has CDR1 MNHNS and CDR2 SASEGT.

The chain couples TRBV11-1 to TRBJ2-5; D remains ambiguous. Germline lookup yields CDR1 SGHAT and CDR2 FQDESV (reference sequence). V lost 5 bases to trimming and J lost 1 base, with 8 bases between them. CDR3 length equals 13 residues. The CDR3 reads CASSTRFQETQYF. CDR3 coding DNA: TGTGCCAGCAGCACCAGATTCCAAGAGACCCAGTACTTC.

This sequence joins TRBV5-6 and TRBJ2-7, with D hard to call. This CDR3 has 12 amino acids. V gave up 0 bases and J gave up 6 bases, with 7 bases separating them. CDR1 and CDR2 (germline): SGHDT, YYEEEE. This CDR3 is CASSLATPEQYF. Here the CDR3 DNA reads TGTGCCAGCAGCTTGGCCACTCCCGAGCAGTACTTC.

CDR3 amino acids: CASSRDRSNQPQHF. CDR3 nucleotide sequence: TGTGCCAGCAGTCGGGACAGAAGCAATCAGCCCCAGCATTTT. The chain uses TRBV11-2 and TRBJ1-5, with 7 bases lining up with TRBD1. This CDR3 region has 14 residues. Germline CDR1 reads SGHAT; CDR2 reads FQNNGV. The junction had 3 bases not matched to a gene; V was cut back by 6 bases and J by 1 base. The full variable domain, in which reference TRBV11-2 and TRBJ1-5 provide the parts outside the CDR3, is EAGVAQSPRYKIIEKRQSVAFWCNPISGHATLYWYQQILGQGPKLLIQFQNNGVVDDSQLPKDRFSAERLKGVDSTLKIQPAKLEDSAVYLCASSRDRSNQPQHFGDGTRLSIL.

The CDR3 is CASSQDRETALEQYF. The CDR3, as DNA: TGCGCCAGCAGCCAAGATCGGGAGACAGCCCTCGAGCAGTACTTC. The chain joins TRBV4-1 to TRBJ2-7, with D possibly TRBD2 on 6 matching bases. CDR3 size: 15 residues. Between the trimmed V and J ends, which lost 0 bases and 6 bases, there was a span of 15 bases. CDR1 and CDR2 (germline): MGHRA, YSYEKL.

V gene TRBV7-3 combines with J gene TRBJ2-3; 8 nucleotides align to TRBD1. The CDR3 runs to 14 residues. V trimming: 4 bases; J trimming: 2 bases; junction bases outside the gene matches: 2. Per the germline V gene, CDR1 is SGHTA and CDR2 is FQGTGA. The CDR3 DNA follows: TGTGCCAGCAGCTCGACAGGGGTCACAGATACGCAGTATTTT. It yields the protein CASSSTGVTDTQYF.

The chain has TRBV2 and TRBJ2-7, with a weak D call TRBD1 (5 bases). The CDR3 sequence is 14 residues long. CDR1 and CDR2 from the germline V gene are SNHLY and FYNNEI. Deletions cut 6 bases from V and 4 bases from J, with 16 bases between. This CDR3 is CASSAEIGVYEQYF. CDR3 in DNA: TGTGCCAGCAGCGCAGAGATAGGGGTGTACGAGCAGTACTTC.

This clone was detected a few times. J is TRBJ2-7 and V is TRBV6-5; 7 bases are a match to TRBD1. The length of the CDR3 is 13 residues. Germline V CDR1 and CDR2: MNHEY, SVGAGI. V gave up 2 bases and J gave up 6 bases; unmatched junction bases: 4. The CDR3 is CASSYGTEREQYF. The CDR3 DNA is TGTGCCAGCAGTTACGGGACAGAACGCGAGCAGTACTTC.

V usage is TRBV5-6 and J usage is TRBJ1-2; no clear D. Trimming shortened V by 3 bases and J by 6 bases, and 12 bases separated the two germline ends. The CDR3 covers 13 residues. Germline loops: CDR1 SGHDT, CDR2 YYEEEE. CDR3 protein: CASSSRRRDGYTF. DNA of the CDR3: TGTGCCAGCAGCTCGCGGAGGCGGGATGGCTACACCTTC.

The chain links TRBV4-1 to TRBJ2-1; perhaps TRBD2 as D (5 bases). The CDR3 extends over 13 amino acids. CDR1 is MGHRA and CDR2 is YSYEKL in the germline V gene. Trimming left V 3 bases short and J 6 bases short, with 9 bases between. This chain's CDR3 is CASSQLLVNEQFF. DNA for the CDR3: TGCGCCAGCAGCCAGCTACTAGTCAATGAGCAGTTCTTC.

The chain is built from TRBV7-8 and TRBJ1-4, with 8 bases fitting TRBD1. CDR1 is SGHVS, CDR2 FQNEAQ, per germline. The V gene end was trimmed by 6 bases and the J gene end by 8 bases; junction bases not matched to a gene: 11. This CDR3 is built from 15 residues. Here the CDR3 DNA reads TGTGCCAGCAGTTCCCGGGGACAGGTGGAGGAAAAACTGTTTTTT. Translation: CASSSRGQVEEKLFF.

This chain links TRBV2 with TRBJ1-6; the D gene is possibly TRBD1 (5 bases). V was shortened by 6 bases and J by 7 bases, with 10 bases between the two germline ends. The CDR3 loop spans 13 amino acids. Germline V gene data show CDR1 as SNHLY and CDR2 as FYNNEI. CDR3 sequence (DNA): TGTGCCAGCAGAGGGGCTGGAAATTCACCCCTCCACTTT. Its translation: CASRGAGNSPLHF.

A few counts support this clone. The V call is TRBV15, the J call TRBJ2-5, with 8 bases identical to TRBD2. The DNA end lines up better with TRBJ2-7; the J call may be wrong. The germline CDR1 and CDR2 sequences are LNHNV and YYDKDF (reference sequence). This CDR3 comprises 14 residues. This CDR3 reads CATSTELAEYEQYF. CDR3 in DNA: TGTGCCACCAGCACTGAACTAGCGGAGTACGAGCAGTACTTC.

The CDR3 reads CASSPLGTGTTGEQFF. The DNA of the CDR3 is TGTGCCAGCAGTCCTCTGGGGACAGGAACTACAGGTGAGCAGTTCTTC. This chain joins TRBV2 and TRBJ2-1; TRBD1 matches at 8 bases. This CDR3 contains 16 residues. The germline V gene has CDR1 SNHLY and CDR2 FYNNEI. V was pared by 5 bases and J by 9 bases, with 15 bases of the junction left unmatched.